These 23 T cell receptor beta chains share one sample of origin, sequenced in a study of response to subunit inactivated influenza vaccine. TCRdb re-called the RT-PCR reads with MiXCR, one entry per CDR3 protein. Among 500,000 to 550,000 distinct CDR3 sequences listed, approximately 7.6% were seen once. The material was PBMCs from blood, obtained around 25 months after vaccination. The receptor set was obtained from a man aged 45-69 years who received an inactivated influenza vaccine.

This clonotype was detected only a few times. Written as DNA, the CDR3 is TGTGCCAGCAGCGTAGGGCCGAATTCACCCCTCCACTTT. This sequence encodes CASSVGPNSPLHF. This chain uses TRBV9 with TRBJ1-6, with D unresolved. CDR3 length: 13 amino acids. The germline V gene encodes CDR1 SGDLS and CDR2 YYNGEE. Between the trimmed V and J ends, which lost 0 bases and 7 bases, there was a span of 5 bases. Full variable domain (outside the CDR3, taken from reference TRBV9 and TRBJ1-6): DSGVTQTPKHLITATGQRVTLRCSPRSGDLSVYWYQQSLDQGLQFLIQYYNGEERAKGNILERFSAQQFPDLHSELNLSSLELGDSALYFCASSVGPNSPLHFGNGTRLTVT.

This clonotype was seen a handful of times. This chain uses TRBV5-1 with TRBJ2-1; possibly TRBD2 for D (6 bases). The CDR3 spans 15 residues. The V gene's germline CDR1 is SGHRS and CDR2 YFSETQ. V dropped 0 bases and J dropped 4 bases, with 11 bases sitting between them. CDR3 DNA sequence: TGCGCCAGCAGCTTGGAGGCAGGGAGGTACAATGAGCAGTTCTTC. Protein: CASSLEAGRYNEQFF.

This clonotype was counted a few times. The chain recombines TRBV4-3 with TRBJ2-1, with 12 bases fitting TRBD2. Germline CDR1 LGHNA, CDR2 YSLEER. V lost 4 bases to trimming and J lost 8 bases; unmatched junction nucleotides: 18. This CDR3 comprises 19 residues. CDR3 amino acids: CASSRELFLSSGRAYEQFF. The CDR3 DNA sequence: TGCGCCAGCAGCCGAGAGCTTTTCCTTTCTAGCGGGAGGGCCTATGAGCAGTTCTTC.

The rearrangement links TRBV29-1 to TRBJ2-5, with D uncertain. CDR3 length: 12 residues. Germline CDR1 is SQVTM and CDR2 is ANQGSEA. Trimming cost V 8 bases and J 5 bases, with 15 bases left between them. This CDR3 is CSLMGSGETQYF. CDR3 nucleotide sequence: TGCAGCCTGATGGGCTCCGGTGAGACCCAGTACTTC.

About this clonotype: A much larger clone is a single base away; this may be a read error. V usage is TRBV6-5 and J usage is TRBJ2-3; D unclear. CDR3 length: 15 residues. V lost 0 bases and J lost 6, with 13 bases in between. Germline assignment: CDR1 MNHEY and CDR2 SVGAGI. CDR3 protein: CASSYSIMIHDTQYF. The CDR3 coding sequence is TGTGCCAGCAGTTACTCGATAATGATTCACGATACGCAGTATTTT.

The chain carries TRBV10-2 and TRBJ2-5, with D tentatively TRBD1 (5 bases). The CDR3 has 15 residues. Per the germline V gene, CDR1 is WSHSY and CDR2 is SAAADI. The germline V and J ends were trimmed by 6 bases and 1 base, with 15 bases remaining between them. DNA of the CDR3: TGCGCCAGCAGGCACCTCAACAGGCGCCAAGAGACCCAGTACTTC. Amino acid sequence: CASRHLNRRQETQYF.

V and J are TRBV29-1 and TRBJ2-3; weak D call: TRBD2 (6 bases). Trimming pared 8 bases from V and 9 bases from J, leaving 21 bases between. Per the germline V gene, CDR1 is SQVTM and CDR2 is ANQGSEA. The length of the CDR3 is 13 residues. The CDR3 DNA sequence: TGCAGCTCGGGAGACCGGACGGGGTGGACGCAGTATTTT. It encodes CSSGDRTGWTQYF.

The table lists this clonotype with many counts. The chain combines TRBV18 with TRBJ1-5; the D is unclear. The ends were cut back, 8 bases at V and 2 bases at J, with 7 bases in the middle. There are 12 residues in the CDR3. From germline, CDR1 is KGHSH and CDR2 LQKENI. CDR3 sequence: CASSPGNQPQHF. CDR3 DNA: TGTGCCAGCAGCCCAGGCAATCAGCCCCAGCATTTT.

The V call is TRBV2, the J call TRBJ1-1; no clear D gene. The germline V and J ends were trimmed by 6 bases and 0 bases, with 11 bases remaining between them. The CDR3 has 14 residues. Germline V gene sequence: CDR1 SNHLY, CDR2 FYNNEI. CDR3 sequence reads: CASRGRTMNTEAFF. The CDR3 coding sequence is TGTGCCAGCAGAGGAAGGACTATGAACACTGAAGCTTTCTTT.

The chain uses TRBV10-1 and TRBJ2-3; the D gene is possibly TRBD2 (6 bases). V lost 8 bases and J lost 2, with 14 bases in between. Germline V lookup: CDR1 WNHNN, CDR2 SYGVQD (reference sequence). The CDR3 has 14 amino acids. In DNA form, the CDR3 reads TGCGCCAGCCGGGACTCAGAATTCACAGATACGCAGTATTTT. Amino acids: CASRDSEFTDTQYF.

This clonotype was seen repeatedly, ten times or more. The V call is TRBV4-2, the J call TRBJ2-7, with a tentative D call TRBD2 (6 bases). CDR3 length: 15 amino acids. V was cut by 1 base and J by 2 bases, with 12 bases left in between. Germline lookup yields CDR1 LGHNA and CDR2 YNFKEQ. CDR3 DNA sequence: TGTGCCAGCAGCCAAGGCTCGGGGGTCACCTACGAGCAGTACTTC. Its translation: CASSQGSGVTYEQYF.

The gene calls are TRBV7-9 and TRBJ2-5, with 7 nucleotides matching TRBD2. The CDR3 is 14 residues long. Germline values: CDR1 SEHNR, CDR2 FQNEAQ (reference sequence). J gave up 5 bases and V 7 bases, and 10 bases lay outside the gene matches. The CDR3 sequence: CASNPGGLGETQYF. The CDR3 DNA reads TGTGCCAGCAACCCGGGAGGTCTAGGGGAGACCCAGTACTTC. The full variable domain, in which reference TRBV7-9 and TRBJ2-5 provide the parts outside the CDR3, is DTGVSQNPRHKITKRGQNVTFRCDPISEHNRLYWYRQTLGQGPEFLTYFQNEAQLEKSRLLSDRFSAERPKGSFSTLEIQRTEQGDSAMYLCASNPGGLGETQYFGPGTRLLVL.

Only a few counts were recorded for this clonotype. CDR3 loop: CSARDILAGTSNTGELFF. The CDR3 DNA sequence: TGCAGTGCTAGAGATATTCTGGCGGGGACCTCGAACACCGGGGAGCTGTTTTTT. This chain links TRBV20-1 with TRBJ2-2; D perhaps matches TRBD2 (6 bases). With 0 bases removed from V and 0 bases from J, the gap between germline ends came to 17 bases. The CDR3 sequence is 18 residues long. The germline CDR1 and CDR2 sequences are DFQATT and SNEGSKA (reference sequence).

In this sample, this clonotype turned up a few times. The V call is TRBV18, the J call TRBJ2-7; D call uncertain. V lost 3 bases and J lost 4, with 16 bases in between. In germline, CDR1 is KGHSH, CDR2 LQKENI. This CDR3 has 15 residues. The CDR3 reads CASSPEAAQVYEQYF. CDR3 nucleotide sequence: TGTGCCAGCTCACCCGAGGCAGCGCAGGTGTACGAGCAGTACTTC.

There are many counts of this clonotype. The rearrangement uses TRBV29-1 and TRBJ1-1; D ambiguous. The germline V and J ends were trimmed by 2 bases and 2 bases, with 15 bases remaining between them. The CDR3 loop spans 15 amino acids. CDR1 is SQVTM, CDR2 ANQGSEA, per germline. The CDR3 nucleotides read TGCAGCGTTGAAACTCCCGGGTGGCTTAACACTGAAGCTTTCTTT. It codes for CSVETPGWLNTEAFF.

The chain uses TRBV7-2 and TRBJ2-1; D perhaps matches TRBD2 (6 bases). The CDR3 is 15 amino acids. Germline CDR1 reads SGHTA; CDR2 reads FQGNSA. Trimming shortened V by 3 bases and J by 6 bases, and 15 bases separated the two germline ends. The CDR3 coding sequence is TGTGCCAGCAGCTTCTACGGGGGTGGAGGCAATGAGCAGTTCTTC. This sequence encodes CASSFYGGGGNEQFF.

This clonotype appeared a few times. The chain carries TRBV20-1 and TRBJ2-2; the D is unclear. The CDR3 loop spans 13 amino acids. The V gene lost 0 bases and the J gene lost 5 bases, with 7 bases spanning the gap. Germline V CDR1 and CDR2: DFQATT, SNEGSKA (reference sequence). CDR3 region: CSARERETGELFF. The CDR3 DNA reads TGCAGTGCTAGAGAACGAGAGACCGGGGAGCTGTTTTTT.

This clonotype was seen a handful of times. This rearrangement joins TRBV7-8 to TRBJ2-7; a possible D gene is TRBD1 (5 bases). V lost 1 base to trimming and J lost 2 bases, with 12 bases between them. The germline CDR1 and CDR2 sequences are SGHVS and FQNEAQ. The CDR3 runs to 15 residues. The CDR3 DNA reads TGTGCCAGCAGCTTAGATCACAGGTCGGCCTACGAGCAGTACTTC. It yields the protein CASSLDHRSAYEQYF. Complete variable domain (other parts from reference TRBV7-8 and TRBJ2-7): GAGVSQSPRYKVAKRGQDVALRCDPISGHVSLFWYQQALGQGPEFLTYFQNEAQLDKSGLPSDRFFAERPEGSVSTLKIQRTQQEDSAVYLCASSLDHRSAYEQYFGPGTRLTVT.

This clonotype was detected a few times. The rearrangement links TRBV29-1 to TRBJ2-1; D gene unclear. In germline, CDR1 is SQVTM, CDR2 ANQGSEA. The CDR3 has 14 residues. Trimming took off 7 bases at V and 2 bases at J, with 15 bases between the two ends. The CDR3 loop reads CSAVVLGPYNEQFF. CDR3 DNA sequence: TGCAGCGCTGTTGTTTTAGGACCCTACAATGAGCAGTTCTTC.

V is TRBV20-1 and J is TRBJ2-1, with 11 positions matching TRBD2. The CDR3 consists of 16 residues. The germline V gene has CDR1 DFQATT and CDR2 SNEGSKA (reference sequence). After removal of 0 bases from V and 0 bases from J, the junction contained 1 base not matched to a gene. The CDR3 DNA reads TGCAGTGCTAGAGATAGCGGGGGGGTCTCCTACAATGAGCAGTTCTTC. This gives the protein CSARDSGGVSYNEQFF.

There are many counts of this clonotype. The CDR3 sequence is CASSTWGHTDTQYF. CDR3 nucleotide sequence: TGCGCCAGCAGCACGTGGGGGCACACAGATACGCAGTATTTT. J is TRBJ2-3 and V is TRBV10-2; possible D gene TRBD1, 6 bases. Deletions cut 6 bases from V and 2 bases from J, with 12 bases between. The CDR3 sequence is 14 residues long. Germline CDR1 reads WSHSY; CDR2 reads SAAADI.

This clonotype came up many times. This sequence joins TRBV3-1 and TRBJ2-3; D is unclear. CDR1 is LGHDT, CDR2 YNNKEL, per germline (reference sequence). Trimming took 4 bases from V and 7 from J, leaving 9 bases between them. This CDR3 is built from 12 residues. As DNA, the CDR3 is TGTGCCAGCAGCCCACAAGAAAATACGCAGTATTTT. Amino acids: CASSPQENTQYF.

Many counts were recorded for this clonotype. The rearrangement links TRBV27 to TRBJ1-5, with D perhaps matching TRBD1 (5 bases). The length of the CDR3 is 16 residues. V lost 2 bases to trimming and J lost 2 bases, with 13 bases between them. Germline V gives CDR1 MNHEY, CDR2 SMNVEV (reference sequence). The CDR3 is CASSLAGYGGNQPQHF. The DNA for the CDR3 is TGTGCCAGCAGTTTAGCAGGGTACGGGGGCAATCAGCCCCAGCATTTT.